The sequence of this T cell receptor (beta chain) was determined in a study of Ad26.COV2.S vaccination and SARS-CoV-2 variants. Study overall: Recipients of Ad26.COV2.S got it intramuscularly, once or twice 56 days apart. Study results and limitations: The analyses of TCR breadth and depth may have understated the size of total T cell responses.

Sample treatment: around 19 received Ad26.COV2.S at low or high dose, single or two shots; about 5 received placebo; per-sample allocation not given. Specimens were obtained on day 63 following the first vaccine or placebo injection. A Boston donor was an adult aged 18-55 years. Of note for this clone: The antigen remains undetermined.

Profiled with immunoSEQ multiplex PCR; TCRdb holds only in-frame clones, not every one. The table includes some 450,000 clones, 80% to 95% detected once. The input for sequencing was peripheral blood, taken in a trial of Ad26.COV2.S vaccine versus placebo. The sequence was collected from a person between 18 and 65 years old who received the Ad26.COV2.S COVID-19 vaccine or a placebo.

As DNA, the CDR3 is TGCACGGCGGGTGCCAAAGAGACCCAGTACTTC. Residues: CTAGAKETQYF. The gene calls are TRBV29-1 and TRBJ2-5; TRBD2 is a possible D gene (5 bases). The CDR3 contains 11 residues. CDR1 and CDR2 from the germline V gene are SQVTM and ANQGSEA.